This TCR beta chain comes out of a study of blood T cell repertoires in COVID-19. Across the whole study: Sample material is recorded as cDNA or gDNA derived from T cells, B-cell-depleted T cells, or PBMCs.

Authors' methods: From reference gene primer amplification, estimates of nucleated cell counts were derived. Profiled with immunoSEQ multiplex PCR; TCRdb holds only in-frame clones, not every one. V, J and clone size are those of that table, while D and trimming were read from the DNA. This table has over 150,000 clones, around 83% appearing once. The sequence was obtained from a woman between 55 and 75 years old with COVID-19, enrolled during active disease. The sample taken for sequencing was peripheral blood.

CDR3 sequence (DNA): TGTGCCAGCAGAAGAACCCCGGGAGGGCCTGGAGAGCAGTTCTTC. Amino acid sequence: CASRRTPGGPGEQFF. This sequence joins TRBV7-2 and TRBJ2-1, with 8 bases identical to TRBD2. With 6 bases clipped from V and 10 bases from J, the junction kept 14 bases outside the gene matches. The CDR3 covers 15 residues. Germline CDR1 reads SGHTA; CDR2 reads FQGNSA. The full variable domain, with the rest looked up from reference TRBV7-2 and TRBJ2-1, is GAGVSQSPSNKVTEKGKDVELRCDPISGHTALYWYRQSLGQGLEFLIYFQGNSAPDKSGLPSDRFSAERTGGSVSTLTIQRTQQEDSAVYLCASRRTPGGPGEQFFGPGTRLTVL.